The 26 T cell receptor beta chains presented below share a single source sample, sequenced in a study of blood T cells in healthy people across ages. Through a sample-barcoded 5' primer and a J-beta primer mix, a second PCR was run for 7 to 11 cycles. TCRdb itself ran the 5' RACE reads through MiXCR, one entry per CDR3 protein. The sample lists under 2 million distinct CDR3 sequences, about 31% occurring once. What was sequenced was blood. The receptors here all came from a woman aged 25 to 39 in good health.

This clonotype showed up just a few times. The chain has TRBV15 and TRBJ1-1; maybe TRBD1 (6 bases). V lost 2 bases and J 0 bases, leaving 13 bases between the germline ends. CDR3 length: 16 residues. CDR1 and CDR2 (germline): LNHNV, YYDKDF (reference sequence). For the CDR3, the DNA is TGTGCCACCAGCAGACCGGAGGACAGTTTGAACACTGAAGCTTTCTTT. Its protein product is CATSRPEDSLNTEAFF. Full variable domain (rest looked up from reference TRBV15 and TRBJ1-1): DAMVIQNPRYQVTQFGKPVTLSCSQTLNHNVMYWYQQKSSQAPKLLFHYYDKDFNNEADTPDNFQSRRPNTSFCFLDIRSPGLGDTAMYLCATSRPEDSLNTEAFFGQGTRLTVV.

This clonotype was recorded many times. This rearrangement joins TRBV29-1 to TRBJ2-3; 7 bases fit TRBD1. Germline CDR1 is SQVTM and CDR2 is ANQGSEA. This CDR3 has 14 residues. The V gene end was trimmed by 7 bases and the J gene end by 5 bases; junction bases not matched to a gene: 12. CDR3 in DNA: TGCAGCGCCAGGACAGGCTCCGGGAAAGATACGCAGTATTTT. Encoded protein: CSARTGSGKDTQYF.

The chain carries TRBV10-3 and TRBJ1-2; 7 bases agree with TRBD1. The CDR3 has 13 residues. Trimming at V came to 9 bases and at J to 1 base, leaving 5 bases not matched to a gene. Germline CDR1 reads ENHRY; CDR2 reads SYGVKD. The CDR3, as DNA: TGTGCCATGGGGGACAGTTATAACTATGGCTACACCTTC. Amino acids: CAMGDSYNYGYTF.

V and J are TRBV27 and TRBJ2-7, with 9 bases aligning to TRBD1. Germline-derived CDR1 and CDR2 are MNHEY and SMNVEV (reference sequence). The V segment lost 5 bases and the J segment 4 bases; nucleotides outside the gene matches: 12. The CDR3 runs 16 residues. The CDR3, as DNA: TGTGCCAGCAGTGGTGGGGGGTCGGGACAGGGATACGAGCAGTACTTC. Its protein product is CASSGGGSGQGYEQYF.

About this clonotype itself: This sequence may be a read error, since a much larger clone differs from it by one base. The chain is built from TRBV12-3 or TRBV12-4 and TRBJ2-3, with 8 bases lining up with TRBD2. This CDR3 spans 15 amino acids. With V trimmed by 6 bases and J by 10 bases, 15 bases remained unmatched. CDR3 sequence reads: CASSGRGWPGDAQYF. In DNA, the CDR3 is TGTGCCAGCAGCGGGAGGGGATGGCCAGGGGATGCGCAGTATTTT.

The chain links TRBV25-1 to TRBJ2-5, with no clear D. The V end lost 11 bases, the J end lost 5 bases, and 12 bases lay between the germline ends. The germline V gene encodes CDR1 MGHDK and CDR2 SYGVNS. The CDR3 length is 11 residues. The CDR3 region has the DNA TGTGCCTTCGGGCATGCGGAGACCCAGTACTTC. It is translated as CAFGHAETQYF. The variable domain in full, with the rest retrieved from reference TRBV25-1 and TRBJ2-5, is EADIYQTPRYLVIGTGKKITLECSQTMGHDKMYWYQQDPGMELHLIHYSYGVNSTEKGDLSSESTVSRIRTEHFPLTLESARPSHTSQYLCAFGHAETQYFGPGTRLLVL.

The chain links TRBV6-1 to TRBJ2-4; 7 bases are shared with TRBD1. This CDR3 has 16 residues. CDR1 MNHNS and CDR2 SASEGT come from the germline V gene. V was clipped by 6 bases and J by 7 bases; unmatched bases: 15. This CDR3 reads CASRPNTGAPGNIQYF. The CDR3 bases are TGTGCCAGCAGGCCAAACACAGGGGCGCCCGGTAACATTCAGTACTTC.

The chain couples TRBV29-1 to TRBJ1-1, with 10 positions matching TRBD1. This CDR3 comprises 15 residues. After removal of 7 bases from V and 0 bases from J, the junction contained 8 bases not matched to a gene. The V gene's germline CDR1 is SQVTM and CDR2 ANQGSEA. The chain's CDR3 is CSASGTGDLNTEAFF. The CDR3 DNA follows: TGCAGCGCCTCGGGGACAGGGGACTTGAACACTGAAGCTTTCTTT.

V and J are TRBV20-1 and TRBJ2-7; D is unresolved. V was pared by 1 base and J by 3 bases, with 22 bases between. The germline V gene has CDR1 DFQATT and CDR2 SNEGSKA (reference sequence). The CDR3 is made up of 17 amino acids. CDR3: CSARGNTAVENVYEQYF. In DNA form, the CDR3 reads TGCAGTGCTAGAGGGAATACAGCTGTAGAGAACGTCTACGAGCAGTACTTC.

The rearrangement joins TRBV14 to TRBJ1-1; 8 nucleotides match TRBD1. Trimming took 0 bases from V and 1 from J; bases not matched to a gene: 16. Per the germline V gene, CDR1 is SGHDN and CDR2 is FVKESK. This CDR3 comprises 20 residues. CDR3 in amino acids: CASSQDSDRVESIGNTEAFF. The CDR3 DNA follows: TGTGCCAGCAGCCAAGACTCGGACAGGGTAGAATCAATAGGGAACACTGAAGCTTTCTTT.

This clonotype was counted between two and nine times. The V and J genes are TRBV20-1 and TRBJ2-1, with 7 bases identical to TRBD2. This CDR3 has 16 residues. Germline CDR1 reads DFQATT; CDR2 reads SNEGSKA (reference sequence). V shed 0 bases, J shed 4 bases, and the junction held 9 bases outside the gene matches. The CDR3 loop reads CSARDPLAGVYNEQFF. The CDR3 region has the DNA TGCAGTGCTAGAGATCCCTTGGCGGGGGTGTACAATGAGCAGTTCTTC.

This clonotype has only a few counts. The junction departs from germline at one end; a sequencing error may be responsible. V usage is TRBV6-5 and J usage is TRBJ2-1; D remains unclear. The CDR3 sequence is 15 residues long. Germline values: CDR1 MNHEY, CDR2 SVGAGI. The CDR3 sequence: CASSYSINSFNEQFF. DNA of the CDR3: TGTGCCAGCAGTTACTCGATTAACTCCTTCAATGAGCAGTTCTTC.

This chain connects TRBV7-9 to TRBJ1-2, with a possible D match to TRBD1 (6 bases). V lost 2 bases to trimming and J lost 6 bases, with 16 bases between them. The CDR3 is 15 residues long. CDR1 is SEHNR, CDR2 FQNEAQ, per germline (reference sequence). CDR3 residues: CASSLYGRGGNGYTF. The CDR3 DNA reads TGTGCCAGCAGCTTATACGGCAGGGGTGGTAATGGCTACACCTTC.

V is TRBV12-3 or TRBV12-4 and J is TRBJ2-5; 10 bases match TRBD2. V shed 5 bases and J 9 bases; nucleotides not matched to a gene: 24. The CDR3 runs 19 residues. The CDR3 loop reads CASSPPWGLARFDGEAQYF. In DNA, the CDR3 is TGTGCCAGCAGTCCACCATGGGGACTAGCGAGATTCGATGGGGAGGCCCAGTACTTC.

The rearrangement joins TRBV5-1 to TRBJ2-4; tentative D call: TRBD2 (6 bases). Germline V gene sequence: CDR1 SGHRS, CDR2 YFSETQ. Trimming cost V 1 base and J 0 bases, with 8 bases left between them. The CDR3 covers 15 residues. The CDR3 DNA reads TGCGCCAGCAGCTTGTTGGGACTAGCCAAAAACATTCAGTACTTC. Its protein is CASSLLGLAKNIQYF.

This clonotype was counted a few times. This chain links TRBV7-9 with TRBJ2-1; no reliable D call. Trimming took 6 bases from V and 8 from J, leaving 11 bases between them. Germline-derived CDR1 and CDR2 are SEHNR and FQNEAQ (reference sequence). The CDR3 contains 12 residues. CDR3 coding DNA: TGTGCCAGCAGTCATAGTAGGGATGAGCAGTTCTTC. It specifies CASSHSRDEQFF.

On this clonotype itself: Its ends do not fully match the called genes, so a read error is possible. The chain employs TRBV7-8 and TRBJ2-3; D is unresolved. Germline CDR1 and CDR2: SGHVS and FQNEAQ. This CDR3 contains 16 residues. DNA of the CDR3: TGTGCCAGTAGCTTACAAGCTGGCTCGCGGACAGATACGCAGTATTTT. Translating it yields CASSLQAGSRTDTQYF.

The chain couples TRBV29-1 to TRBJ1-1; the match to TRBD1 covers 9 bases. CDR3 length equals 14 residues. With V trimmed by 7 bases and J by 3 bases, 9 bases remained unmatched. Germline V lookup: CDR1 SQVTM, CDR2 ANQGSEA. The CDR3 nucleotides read TGCAGCGCCCGTGAGGGACAGGGATACACTGAAGCTTTCTTT. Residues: CSAREGQGYTEAFF.

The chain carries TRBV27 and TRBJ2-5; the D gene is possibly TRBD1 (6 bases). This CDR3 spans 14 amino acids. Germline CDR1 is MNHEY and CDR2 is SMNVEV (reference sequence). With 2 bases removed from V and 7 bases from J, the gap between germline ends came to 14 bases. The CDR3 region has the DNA TGTGCCAGCAGTTTAAGGGAGCCGACAGGGACCCAGTACTTC. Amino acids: CASSLREPTGTQYF.

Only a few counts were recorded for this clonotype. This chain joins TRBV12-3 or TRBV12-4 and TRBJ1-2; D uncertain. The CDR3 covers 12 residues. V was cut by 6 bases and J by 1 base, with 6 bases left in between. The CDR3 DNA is TGTGCCAGCAGGGCAAGTAACTATGGCTACACCTTC. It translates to CASRASNYGYTF.

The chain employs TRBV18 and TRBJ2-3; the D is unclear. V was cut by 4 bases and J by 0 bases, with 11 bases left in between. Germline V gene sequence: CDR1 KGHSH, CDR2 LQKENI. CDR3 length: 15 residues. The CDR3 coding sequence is TGTGCCAGCTCACGGGGAACGAAGAGCACAGATACGCAGTATTTT. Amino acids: CASSRGTKSTDTQYF.

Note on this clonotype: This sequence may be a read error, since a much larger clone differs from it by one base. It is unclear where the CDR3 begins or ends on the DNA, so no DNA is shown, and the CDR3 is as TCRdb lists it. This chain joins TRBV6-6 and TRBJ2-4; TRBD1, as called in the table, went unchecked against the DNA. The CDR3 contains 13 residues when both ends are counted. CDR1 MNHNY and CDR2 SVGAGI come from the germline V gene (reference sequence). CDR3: CASSVGGGNIHYF.

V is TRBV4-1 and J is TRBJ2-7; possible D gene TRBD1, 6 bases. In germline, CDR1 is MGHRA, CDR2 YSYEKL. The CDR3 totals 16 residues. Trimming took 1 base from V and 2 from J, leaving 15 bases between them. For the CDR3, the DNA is TGCGCCAGCAGCCAAGTTCTTGAGACAGGAACCTACGAGCAGTACTTC. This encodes CASSQVLETGTYEQYF.

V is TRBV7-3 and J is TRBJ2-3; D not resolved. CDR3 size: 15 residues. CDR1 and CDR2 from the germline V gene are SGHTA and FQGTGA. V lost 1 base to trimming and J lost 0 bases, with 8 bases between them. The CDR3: CASSLRGLSTDTQYF. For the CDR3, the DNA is TGTGCCAGCAGCTTAAGAGGTCTTAGCACAGATACGCAGTATTTT.

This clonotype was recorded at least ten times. The CDR3 DNA sequence: TGCGCCAGCAGCCAACCCACAGGGGGCTACGAGCAGTACTTC. Its translation: CASSQPTGGYEQYF. V and J are TRBV4-1 and TRBJ2-7; TRBD1 matches 8 bases. Germline V CDR1 and CDR2: MGHRA, YSYEKL. This CDR3 has 14 residues. Germline trimming cut 2 bases from V and 3 bases from J; bases unmatched to any gene: 3.

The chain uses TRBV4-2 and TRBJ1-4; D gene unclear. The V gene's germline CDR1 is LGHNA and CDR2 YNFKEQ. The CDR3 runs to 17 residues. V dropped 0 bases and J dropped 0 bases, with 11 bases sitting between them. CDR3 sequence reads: CASSQEFVQTTNEKLFF. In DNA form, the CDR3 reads TGTGCCAGCAGCCAAGAGTTCGTTCAGACAACTAATGAAAAACTGTTTTTT.